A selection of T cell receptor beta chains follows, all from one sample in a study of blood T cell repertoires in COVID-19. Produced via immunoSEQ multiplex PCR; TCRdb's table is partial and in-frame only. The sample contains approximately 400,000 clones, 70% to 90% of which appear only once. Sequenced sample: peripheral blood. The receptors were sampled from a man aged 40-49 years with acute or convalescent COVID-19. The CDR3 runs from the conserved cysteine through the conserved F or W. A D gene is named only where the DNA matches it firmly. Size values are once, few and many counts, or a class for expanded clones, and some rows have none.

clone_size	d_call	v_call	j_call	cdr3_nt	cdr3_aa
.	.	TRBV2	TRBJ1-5	TGTGCCAGCACATTGGCAGGCAATCAGCCCCAGCATTTT	CASTLAGNQPQHF
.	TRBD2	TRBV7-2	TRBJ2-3	TGTGCCAGCAGCCCACCGGGACTAGCAACAGATACGCAGTATTTT	CASSPPGLATDTQYF
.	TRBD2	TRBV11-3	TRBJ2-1	TGTGCCAGCAGCCCGGGGACTAGTAAGTATGAGCAGTTCTTC	CASSPGTSKYEQFF
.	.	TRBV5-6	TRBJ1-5	TGTGCCAGCAGCTTTGCGGAGGGGCCCCAGCATTTT	CASSFAEGPQHF
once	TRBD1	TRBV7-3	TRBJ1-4	TGTGCTCCAGGGGGCCATGAAAAACTGTTTTTT	CAPGGHEKLFF
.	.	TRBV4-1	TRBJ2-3	TGCGCCAGCAGCCTCGGGCCTAAGCGGAGCACAGATACGCAGTATTTT	CASSLGPKRSTDTQYF
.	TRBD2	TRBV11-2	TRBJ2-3	TGTGCCAGCAGCTTGCGGGGGGGCGAGGGTGATACGCAGTATTTT	CASSLRGGEGDTQYF
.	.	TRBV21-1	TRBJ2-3	TGTGCCAGCAGCAAAAATTTGGGGCGACGGACGCCAAAAGATACGCAGTATTTT	CASSKNLGRRTPKDTQYF
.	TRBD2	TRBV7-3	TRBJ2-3	TGTGCCAGCAGCTTAACTCCTAGCGGGAGATCGGATACGCAGTATTTT	CASSLTPSGRSDTQYF
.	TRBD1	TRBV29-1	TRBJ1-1	TGCAGCGTTGGGGACAGCTATTACACTGAAGCTTTCTTT	CSVGDSYYTEAFF
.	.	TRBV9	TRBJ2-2	TGTGCCAGCAGCGGCGGGACGGAACCGAACACCGGGGAGCTGTTTTTT	CASSGGTEPNTGELFF
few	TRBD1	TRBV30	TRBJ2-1	TGTGCCTGTAAAACGAGGGACAGGGGAAAGAATGAGCAGTTCTTC	CACKTRDRGKNEQFF
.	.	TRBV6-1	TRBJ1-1	TGTGCCAGCAGTGAAGGGAGAGGCCCTGAAGCTTTCTTT	CASSEGRGPEAFF
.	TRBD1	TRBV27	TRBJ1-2	TGTGCCAGCAGAGGCACGACAGGGGGCGCTGTCTATGGCTACACCTTC	CASRGTTGGAVYGYTF
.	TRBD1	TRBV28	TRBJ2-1	TGTGCCAGCAGTTTAGAGGGGGCGCAGAATGAGCAGTTCTTC	CASSLEGAQNEQFF
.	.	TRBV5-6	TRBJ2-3	TGTGCCAGCAGGGGGCCGGACGCCCCTAGCACAGATACGCAGTATTTT	CASRGPDAPSTDTQYF
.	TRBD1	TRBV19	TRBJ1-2	TGTGCCAGTAGTAGAGACAGGGCTAACTATGGCTACACCTTC	CASSRDRANYGYTF
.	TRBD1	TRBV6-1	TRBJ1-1	TGTGCCAGCAGTGCTCCCCGCGGGTTTTCGGACAGGGTGGACACTGAAGCTTTCTTT	CASSAPRGFSDRVDTEAFF
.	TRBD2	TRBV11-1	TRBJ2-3	TGTGCCAGCAGCGGAAGGACTAGCGGGCGAAATACGCAGTATTTT	CASSGRTSGRNTQYF
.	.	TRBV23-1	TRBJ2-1	TGCGCCAGCAGTCAATCGCGGGGTGGGTCCTACAATGAGCAGTTCTTC	CASSQSRGGSYNEQFF
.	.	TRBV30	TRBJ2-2	TGTGCCTGGAGTGCTCGAATGGGGCCCGGGCCCAACACCGGGGAGCTGTTTTTT	CAWSARMGPGPNTGELFF
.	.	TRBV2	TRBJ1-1	TGTGCCAGCAGTGAAGTCTCGGCGGATTTGTGGGCTTTCTTT	CASSEVSADLWAFF
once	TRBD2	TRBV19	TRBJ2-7	TGTGCCAGTAGTATCGGGGCCACATCCGGGAGGTTCTCCTACGAGCAGTACTTC	CASSIGATSGRFSYEQYF
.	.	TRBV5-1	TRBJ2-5	TGCGCCAGCAGCTTTAGCGGCTCCGGAGAGACCCAGTACTTC	CASSFSGSGETQYF
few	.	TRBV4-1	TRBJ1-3	TGCGCCAGCAGCCAAGTTTCGGGGTTCCCTGGAAACACCATATATTTT	CASSQVSGFPGNTIYF
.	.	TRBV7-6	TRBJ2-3	TGTGCCAGCAGTTCCTACTTGGAGGCGGGACAGCTTTGGGATACGCAGTATTTT	CASSSYLEAGQLWDTQYF